Following are 13 T cell receptor beta chains from one sample sequenced in a study of cytotoxic CD8 clonotypes in ibrutinib-treated CLL. Profiling relied on immunoSEQ multiplex PCR, and the TCRdb table lists in-frame clones only, not all of them. This sample has some 120,000 clones, with about 50% found just once. The specimen was PBMCs, collected after 24 months of ibrutinib treatment. These TCRs come from a human donor with chronic lymphocytic leukemia.

Regarding this clone: Its ends do not fully match the called genes, so a read error is possible. This same CDR3 is encoded by further DNA sequences in the sample. This rearrangement joins TRBV27 to TRBJ2-7; D is unresolved. CDR3 length: 16 amino acids. The germline CDR1 and CDR2 sequences are MNHEY and SMNVEV (reference sequence). The CDR3: CASSLMLSTSSYEQYF. The CDR3 DNA reads TGCGCCAGCAGTTTGATGTTATCAACGAGCTCCTACGAGCAGTACTTC.

This clone has only a few counts. The J gene is TRBJ1-2, the V gene TRBV2, with a possible D match to TRBD1 (6 bases). The CDR3 length is 12 residues. The V and J ends lost 6 bases and 7 bases respectively, with 12 bases between them. Per germline, CDR1 SNHLY and CDR2 FYNNEI. In nucleotides, the CDR3 is TGTGCCAGCAGGGAGGAGACAGGTGGCTACACCTTC. The encoded protein is CASREETGGYTF.

The chain uses TRBV2 and TRBJ2-1; the D call may be TRBD1 or TRBD2 (6 bases each). This CDR3 comprises 14 residues. With 6 bases removed from V and 5 bases from J, the gap between germline ends came to 14 bases. Germline V gene lookup returns CDR1 SNHLY and CDR2 FYNNEI. The CDR3 loop is CASRAQGGNNEQFF. The CDR3 nucleotides are TGTGCCAGCAGGGCACAGGGAGGAAACAATGAGCAGTTCTTC.

V is TRBV18 and J is TRBJ2-4; D may match TRBD1 or TRBD2 (6 bases each). CDR3 size: 16 residues. Germline-derived CDR1 and CDR2 are KGHSH and LQKENI. With 0 bases removed from V and 3 bases from J, the gap between germline ends came to 12 bases. CDR3 DNA sequence: TGTGCCAGCTCACCACCGGGGGGCGAAGGCAAAAACATTCAGTACTTC. Its protein product is CASSPPGGEGKNIQYF.

This clone showed up just once. This rearrangement joins TRBV2 to TRBJ2-5; 14 bases are shared with TRBD2. The germline CDR1 and CDR2 sequences are SNHLY and FYNNEI. The V segment lost 6 bases and the J segment 4 bases; nucleotides outside the gene matches: 4. The CDR3 covers 15 residues. The CDR3 here is CASSSTSGGGETQYF. DNA of the CDR3: TGTGCCAGCAGCTCGACTAGCGGGGGGGGAGAGACCCAGTACTTC.

The J gene is TRBJ2-5, the V gene TRBV19; no clear D. Germline CDR1 and CDR2: LNHDA and SQIVND (reference sequence). Trimming removed 7 bases at V and 4 bases at J, with 16 bases between. The CDR3 is 14 residues long. The CDR3 sequence is CASKPGDGIETQYF. The CDR3 bases are TGTGCCAGTAAACCAGGAGATGGGATAGAGACCCAGTACTTC.

The V call is TRBV9, the J call TRBJ2-5; D gene unclear. The CDR3 has 12 residues. Trimming stripped 1 base from V and 5 bases from J, with 6 bases between. Germline loops: CDR1 SGDLS, CDR2 YYNGEE. CDR3 nucleotides: TGTGCCAGCAGCGTATCCCCGGAGACCCAGTACTTC. It specifies CASSVSPETQYF. Filled out from reference TRBV9 and TRBJ2-5, the complete variable domain reads DSGVTQTPKHLITATGQRVTLRCSPRSGDLSVYWYQQSLDQGLQFLIQYYNGEERAKGNILERFSAQQFPDLHSELNLSSLELGDSALYFCASSVSPETQYFGPGTRLLVL.

This chain's CDR3 is CASSINVGGRETQYF. The CDR3 DNA sequence: TGTGCCAGCAGCATTAACGTCGGGGGTCGAGAGACCCAGTACTTC. The chain couples TRBV7-6 to TRBJ2-5; weak D call: TRBD2 (6 bases). The germline gives CDR1 SGHVS, CDR2 FNYEAQ. V was trimmed by 5 bases and J by 4 bases, leaving 17 bases between them. This CDR3 contains 15 residues.

The chain couples TRBV5-5 to TRBJ1-3; 7 nucleotides match TRBD1. CDR3 length: 16 residues. The germline V gene has CDR1 SGHKS and CDR2 YYEKEE (reference sequence). J gave up 2 bases and V 0 bases, and 5 bases lay outside the gene matches. DNA of the CDR3: TGTGCCAGCAGCTTGGCCGCTGGGACAGCTGGAAACACCATATATTTT. Translated, it gives CASSLAAGTAGNTIYF.

A few counts support this clone. V usage is TRBV6-1 and J usage is TRBJ1-6; D call uncertain. The germline CDR1 and CDR2 sequences are MNHNS and SASEGT. The CDR3 runs to 16 residues. Trimming cost V 1 base and J 7 bases, with 14 bases left between them. The CDR3 DNA follows: TGTGCCAGCAGTGAAGGGGTCAATTCGGAGAATTCACCCCTCCACTTT. It translates to CASSEGVNSENSPLHF.

The V and J genes are TRBV29-1 and TRBJ2-7, with 7 bases aligning to TRBD1. The CDR3 runs 13 residues. CDR1 is SQVTM, CDR2 ANQGSEA, per germline. Unmatched junction bases numbered 7, after V lost 6 bases and J lost 2 bases. CDR3 region: CSVLRTGPYEQYF. CDR3 nucleotides: TGCAGCGTCCTCAGGACAGGCCCCTACGAGCAGTACTTC.

This clone was seen only a few times. The rearrangement uses TRBV30 and TRBJ1-2; TRBD1 might be the D (5 bases). Trimming removed 3 bases from V and 5 bases from J, with 13 bases in between. Germline-derived CDR1 and CDR2 are GTSNPN and SVGIG (reference sequence). This CDR3 spans 13 amino acids. For the CDR3, the DNA is TGTGCCTGGAGCATCGGGGCCGGTTATGGCTACACCTTC. It is translated as CAWSIGAGYGYTF.

V gene TRBV5-6 combines with J gene TRBJ2-1; D unresolved. The germline V gene has CDR1 SGHDT and CDR2 YYEEEE. This CDR3 comprises 12 residues. V was pared by 1 base and J by 10 bases, with 9 bases between. This CDR3 is CASSLTLPEQFF. The CDR3 DNA reads as TGTGCCAGCAGCTTGACCTTACCAGAGCAGTTCTTC.